This paragraph reports one T cell receptor (beta chain). Time point described: persistent/refractory GD, antithyroid drugs over 5 years with positive TRAb. Following extraction of RNA from PBMCs, that RNA was used to make the TCR library. Looked up from germline, CDR1 is MDHEN and CDR2 is SYDVKM. The ends lost 6 bases at V and 3 bases at J; junction bases unmatched: 7. The CDR3 covers 15 residues. According to the study, TCR beta libraries were built with iRepertoire HTBI primers and CDR3-region Arm-PCR. TCRdb analysed the multiplex PCR reads with MiXCR anew, one entry per CDR3 protein. The sample consists of 400,000 or so distinct CDR3 sequences, roughly a quarter of them appearing once. This sample is part of a study of regulatory T cells in long-lasting Graves disease.

The chain links TRBV28 to TRBJ1-5; 8 bases fit TRBD1. The TCR was taken from a female donor with Graves disease. The sample here was peripheral blood mononuclear cells (PBMCs), taken when the disease was refractory, from a patient treated with antithyroid drugs. CDR3: CASSFGTGINQPQHF. The CDR3 region has the DNA TGTGCCAGCAGCTTTGGGACAGGCATCAATCAGCCCCAGCATTTT.